What follows is one T cell receptor beta chain and its context. The source of the sample is a study of blood T cell repertoires in COVID-19. Study-level information: Sites in the United States, Italy and Spain provided acute and convalescent COVID-19 samples.

In the original analysis: For nucleated cells, counts were estimated from reference gene primer amplification. Using immunoSEQ multiplex PCR, the repertoire was profiled, and TCRdb retains in-frame clones only, with some absent. The D gene and trimming were derived from the DNA, and the V and J assignments and clone size from that table. The profile shows 110,000 or so clones, about 88% of them singletons. Germline values: CDR1 SGHDT, CDR2 YYEEEE. The CDR3 runs 14 residues. V lost 3 bases, J lost 1 base, and 4 bases stayed unmatched. Input material: peripheral blood. V is TRBV5-6 and J is TRBJ2-7; 7 nucleotides align to TRBD1. This sequence originates from a woman in her sixties or seventies who had recovered from COVID-19. CDR3 residues: CASSSTGISYEQYF. In nucleotides, the CDR3 is TGTGCCAGCAGCTCGACAGGGATTTCCTACGAGCAGTACTTC.